These T cell receptor beta chains were read from a single sample in a study of T cells in Graves' hyperthyroidism and ophthalmopathy. In TCRdb, the multiplex PCR reads were re-called with MiXCR into one record per CDR3 protein. This table has around 350,000 distinct CDR3 sequences, roughly 15% appearing once. Sequencing was performed on blood. The receptors were gathered from a woman aged 30 to 39 with Graves' ophthalmopathy. CDR3s include the opening cysteine and the closing phenylalanine or tryptophan. Each record gives: clone size, J gene, D gene, V gene, CDR3 DNA, CDR3 protein. The D gene is left open where the match is weak. Clone size is shown for a subset of rows, as once, few, many or a class of expanded clone.

abundance: -
j_gene: TRBJ2-1
d_gene: -
v_gene: TRBV6-1
CDR3nt: TGTGCCAGCAGTGACCCCCCTAGTTCCTTCTACAATGAGCAGTTCTTC
CDR3aa: CASSDPPSSFYNEQFF

abundance: many
j_gene: TRBJ2-5
d_gene: -
v_gene: TRBV5-6
CDR3nt: TGTGCCAGCAGCTTTCACCACGGGAGCCAAGAGACCCAGTACTTC
CDR3aa: CASSFHHGSQETQYF

abundance: many
j_gene: TRBJ1-4
d_gene: TRBD1
v_gene: TRBV2
CDR3nt: TGTGCCAGCAGTTCGACGGGACAGGGAGGTGAAAAACTGTTTTTT
CDR3aa: CASSSTGQGGEKLFF

abundance: many
j_gene: TRBJ2-1
d_gene: -
v_gene: TRBV7-2
CDR3nt: TGTGCCAGCGGGGATACGGAGCAGTTCTTC
CDR3aa: CASGDTEQFF

abundance: many
j_gene: TRBJ1-1
d_gene: -
v_gene: TRBV12-3/TRBV12-4
CDR3nt: TGTGCCAGCAGTTTACGGCTGGGGCCCATATCGGTGAACACTGAAGCTTTCTTT
CDR3aa: CASSLRLGPISVNTEAFF

abundance: many
j_gene: TRBJ2-2
d_gene: -
v_gene: TRBV11-2
CDR3nt: TGTGCCAGCAGCCGCACAGGGAAGACCGGGGAGCTGTTTTTT
CDR3aa: CASSRTGKTGELFF

abundance: many
j_gene: TRBJ2-1
d_gene: -
v_gene: TRBV12-3/TRBV12-4
CDR3nt: TGTGCCAGCATGGGGCCCCACCGAGAGCAGTTCTTC
CDR3aa: CASMGPHREQFF

abundance: many
j_gene: TRBJ1-6
d_gene: TRBD1
v_gene: TRBV30
CDR3nt: TGTGCCTGGAGAGACGGACAGGGCCCATCACCCCTCCACTTT
CDR3aa: CAWRDGQGPSPLHF

abundance: -
j_gene: TRBJ1-6
d_gene: -
v_gene: TRBV7-2
CDR3nt: TGTGCCAGCAGCTCCGCGCTGACGGGGCATAATTCACCCCTCCACTTT
CDR3aa: CASSSALTGHNSPLHF

abundance: many
j_gene: TRBJ2-1
d_gene: -
v_gene: TRBV7-2
CDR3nt: TGTGCCAGCAGCCCGACCGGCACCGACAATGAGCAGTTCTTC
CDR3aa: CASSPTGTDNEQFF

abundance: few
j_gene: TRBJ1-4
d_gene: TRBD1
v_gene: TRBV3-1
CDR3nt: TGTGCCAGCAGCCAAGGGGGACAGAGTAATGAAAAACTGTTTTTT
CDR3aa: CASSQGGQSNEKLFF

abundance: -
j_gene: TRBJ2-3
d_gene: TRBD2
v_gene: TRBV9
CDR3nt: TGTGCCAGCAGCCGGGGGGGGGAAACCACAGATACGCAGTATTTT
CDR3aa: CASSRGGETTDTQYF

abundance: many
j_gene: TRBJ1-1
d_gene: -
v_gene: TRBV11-2
CDR3nt: TGTGCCAGCAGCTCCGCAAGGTCCAGGGAAGCTTTCTTT
CDR3aa: CASSSARSREAFF

abundance: -
j_gene: TRBJ2-1
d_gene: TRBD1
v_gene: TRBV6-1
CDR3nt: TGTGCCAGTCACAGGGGAGCCTACAATGAGCAGTTCTTC
CDR3aa: CASHRGAYNEQFF

abundance: many
j_gene: TRBJ2-3
d_gene: -
v_gene: TRBV2
CDR3nt: TGTGCCAGCGTCGGAGGGACAACTAGCACAGATACGCAGTATTTT
CDR3aa: CASVGGTTSTDTQYF

abundance: -
j_gene: TRBJ1-5
d_gene: -
v_gene: TRBV10-2
CDR3nt: TGCGCCAGCAGTGATAGTCGGTGGAATCAGCCCCAGCATTTT
CDR3aa: CASSDSRWNQPQHF

abundance: many
j_gene: TRBJ1-1
d_gene: -
v_gene: TRBV2
CDR3nt: TGTGCCAGCAGCTACGGGGAGGCCACTGAAGCTTTCTTT
CDR3aa: CASSYGEATEAFF